Listed below are T cell receptor beta chains from one sample, sequenced in a study of control samples from healthy donors and cancer patients. Profiled with immunoSEQ multiplex PCR; TCRdb holds only in-frame clones, not every one. The table shows fewer than 30,000 clones, with approximately 90% occurring only once. The material sequenced was PBMCs. These receptors originate from a middle-aged woman with lung cancer. Each CDR3 is given with its conserved first and last residue. Each record gives: V gene, CDR3 length, J gene, clone size, D gene, CDR3 DNA, CDR3 protein. A D gene is named only where the DNA matches it firmly. Clone size is not always given. Where it is, it says once, few, many or a class for expanded clones.

V: TRBV6-2/TRBV6-3
length: 13
J: TRBJ2-1
size: -
D: -
DNA: TGTGCCAGCAGTTACGACACCTACAATGAGCAGTTCTTC
CDR3: CASSYDTYNEQFF

V: TRBV19
length: 13
J: TRBJ1-2
size: -
D: -
DNA: TGTGCCAGTAGTCCTGGGGGCAACTATGGCTACACCTTC
CDR3: CASSPGGNYGYTF

V: TRBV30
length: 14
J: TRBJ1-2
size: -
D: -
DNA: TGTGCCTGGAGTGTACCTTGGGCGGCTATAGGCTACACCTTC
CDR3: CAWSVPWAAIGYTF

V: TRBV7-3
length: 12
J: TRBJ1-2
size: -
D: -
DNA: TGTGCCAGCAGCGATGACAACTATGGCTACACCTTC
CDR3: CASSDDNYGYTF

V: TRBV2
length: 17
J: TRBJ2-2
size: -
D: -
DNA: TGTGCCAGCAGTGAAGCCAAGGAAGGGGGGGACACCGGGGAGCTGTTTTTT
CDR3: CASSEAKEGGDTGELFF

V: TRBV2
length: 12
J: TRBJ1-1
size: -
D: -
DNA: TGTGCCAGCACCGGGGGGGACACTGAAGCTTTCTTT
CDR3: CASTGGDTEAFF

V: TRBV7-7
length: 14
J: TRBJ2-2
size: -
D: TRBD1
DNA: TGTGCCAGCAGCCGCGGACAGGGGACCGGGGAGCTGTTTTTT
CDR3: CASSRGQGTGELFF

V: TRBV7-3
length: 13
J: TRBJ2-6
size: -
D: -
DNA: TGTGCCAGCAGCCCCACGGGGGCCAACGTCCTGACTTTC
CDR3: CASSPTGANVLTF

V: TRBV28
length: 15
J: TRBJ1-1
size: few
D: -
DNA: TGTGCCAGCAGTCCAAACACGGACAGTAACACTGAAGCTTTCTTT
CDR3: CASSPNTDSNTEAFF

V: TRBV2
length: 14
J: TRBJ1-5
size: -
D: -
DNA: TGTGCCAGCAGTGAAATTTTCTCGAATCAGCCCCAGCATTTT
CDR3: CASSEIFSNQPQHF

V: TRBV4-3
length: 15
J: TRBJ2-2
size: -
D: -
DNA: TGCGCCAGCAGCCATCTCTTCAGGGCAACCGGGGAGCTGTTTTTT
CDR3: CASSHLFRATGELFF

V: TRBV7-9
length: 11
J: TRBJ1-1
size: -
D: -
DNA: TGTGCCAGCAGCGGGACCGGGTGGGCTTTCTTT
CDR3: CASSGTGWAFF

V: TRBV27
length: 13
J: TRBJ2-5
size: -
D: -
DNA: TGTGCCAGCAGTTCCTCACCCTGGGAGACCCAGTACTTC
CDR3: CASSSSPWETQYF

V: TRBV30
length: 13
J: TRBJ1-4
size: few
D: -
DNA: TGTGCCTGGAGTGTAAACTCTAATGAAAAACTGTTTTTT
CDR3: CAWSVNSNEKLFF

V: TRBV30
length: 14
J: TRBJ2-7
size: few
D: TRBD2
DNA: TGTGCCTGGAGTGTAGAGGGGAGGGCCTACGAGCAGTACTTC
CDR3: CAWSVEGRAYEQYF

V: TRBV30
length: 16
J: TRBJ1-2
size: -
D: -
DNA: TGTGCCTGGAACCCCTTCCCCGGATGGGGCGGTGACGGCTACACCTTC
CDR3: CAWNPFPGWGGDGYTF

V: TRBV18
length: 13
J: TRBJ1-5
size: -
D: -
DNA: TGTGCCAGCTCAGCAGAGGAGGGTCAGCCCCAGCATTTT
CDR3: CASSAEEGQPQHF

V: TRBV5-4
length: 15
J: TRBJ2-1
size: -
D: TRBD2
DNA: TGTGCCAGCAGCCAAGTCGGGGGGGCCTACAATGAGCAGTTCTTC
CDR3: CASSQVGGAYNEQFF

V: TRBV7-8
length: 12
J: TRBJ2-7
size: -
D: -
DNA: TGTGCCAGCAGTTCCGGGATCTACGAGCAGTACTTC
CDR3: CASSSGIYEQYF

V: TRBV5-1
length: 15
J: TRBJ1-1
size: -
D: -
DNA: TGCGCCAGCAGCTTGGACGCAGGGGTGAACACTGAAGCTTTCTTT
CDR3: CASSLDAGVNTEAFF

V: TRBV7-9
length: 15
J: TRBJ1-1
size: -
D: -
DNA: TGTGCCAGCAGCTTACAATCAGGGAGGAACACTGAAGCTTTCTTT
CDR3: CASSLQSGRNTEAFF

V: TRBV13
length: 17
J: TRBJ1-2
size: -
D: TRBD1
DNA: TGTGCCAGCAGCGGACAGGAGCCCGCCGTGGTGAACTATGGCTACACCTTC
CDR3: CASSGQEPAVVNYGYTF

V: TRBV3-1/TRBV3-2
length: 15
J: TRBJ1-5
size: -
D: -
DNA: TGTGCCAGCAGCCAAGATATTATTAAGGGTCAGCCCCAGCATTTT
CDR3: CASSQDIIKGQPQHF

V: TRBV24-1
length: 16
J: TRBJ2-5
size: -
D: TRBD1
DNA: TGTGCCACCAGTGACCCGGGACAGGGGGAACAAGAGACCCAGTACTTC
CDR3: CATSDPGQGEQETQYF

V: TRBV4-2
length: 19
J: TRBJ2-5
size: -
D: -
DNA: TGTGCCAGCAGCCTCGTCAATGCGGCGGGGGCCCAAGGGGGGGAGACCCAGTACTTC
CDR3: CASSLVNAAGAQGGETQYF

V: TRBV12-3/TRBV12-4
length: 13
J: TRBJ2-3
size: -
D: -
DNA: TGTGCCAGCAACATTGTGGGAACAGATACGCAGTATTTT
CDR3: CASNIVGTDTQYF

V: TRBV18
length: 15
J: TRBJ2-1
size: -
D: TRBD2
DNA: TGTGCCAGCTCACCCCGTAGCGGGGGGGCCAATGAGCAGTTCTTC
CDR3: CASSPRSGGANEQFF

V: TRBV5-5
length: 14
J: TRBJ2-5
size: -
D: TRBD1
DNA: TGTGCCAGCAGCTTGGGCCAGGGGGCAGAGACCCAGTACTTC
CDR3: CASSLGQGAETQYF

V: TRBV9
length: 15
J: TRBJ1-1
size: -
D: -
DNA: TGTGCCAGCAGCGTAGATTCAGGGCAGGGCACTGAAGCTTTCTTT
CDR3: CASSVDSGQGTEAFF

V: TRBV9
length: 15
J: TRBJ1-5
size: -
D: -
DNA: TGTGCCAGCAGCGTAGGTTACGGGAGCAATCAGCCCCAGCATTTT
CDR3: CASSVGYGSNQPQHF